These T cell receptor beta chains were read from a single sample in a study of shared clonotypes between healthy human individuals. TCRdb keeps only in-frame clones here, not all; method: immunoSEQ multiplex PCR. This table has 530,000 or so clones, around 79% appearing once. Sequencing was carried out using PBMCs. All receptors derive from a woman aged 40 to 50 in good health. Some clones in this sample may be carry-over from other donors' samples. The CDR3 runs from the conserved cysteine through the conserved F or W. D genes are given only for firm matches. Only some rows state a clone size, as once, few, many or a class for expanded clones.

14 | TRBJ1-5 | . | TRBV29-1 | TRBD1 | CSDRGLSLGQPQHF | TGCAGCGATAGGGGGCTCAGTTTAGGTCAGCCCCAGCATTTT
17 | TRBJ2-3 | . | TRBV4-3 | TRBD2 | CASSQDGREGYTDTQYF | TGCGCCAGCAGCCAAGATGGACGGGAGGGTTACACAGATACGCAGTATTTT
14 | TRBJ2-1 | once | TRBV28 | TRBD2 | CATLAGRRVNEQFF | TGTGCCACACTAGCGGGAAGACGAGTCAATGAGCAGTTCTTC
15 | TRBJ2-7 | . | TRBV7-2 | . | CASSLAGLADYEQYF | TGTGCCAGCAGCTTAGCGGGGTTGGCTGACTACGAGCAGTACTTC
15 | TRBJ2-1 | . | TRBV5-4 | . | CASSYEASRTNEQFF | TGTGCCAGCAGCTATGAGGCCTCTCGGACTAATGAGCAGTTCTTC
16 | TRBJ1-1 | . | TRBV28 | . | CASSLRPGQINTEAFF | TGTGCCAGCAGTTTGAGGCCTGGACAGATCAACACTGAAGCTTTCTTT
15 | TRBJ2-1 | . | TRBV6-1 | . | CASSEVGGVYNEQFF | TGTGCCAGCAGTGAAGTGGGCGGGGTATACAATGAGCAGTTCTTC
13 | TRBJ2-6 | . | TRBV2 | . | CASRSSGANVLTF | TGTGCCTCCCGGAGCTCTGGGGCCAACGTCCTGACTTTC
16 | TRBJ2-1 | . | TRBV29-1 | TRBD2 | CSVVGTLAGGPRVQFF | TGCAGCGTTGTCGGCACCCTAGCGGGAGGGCCTAGGGTGCAGTTCTTC
14 | TRBJ2-7 | . | TRBV27 | . | CASSPHPRHYEQYF | TGTGCCAGCAGTCCACACCCGAGGCACTACGAGCAGTACTTC
14 | TRBJ2-1 | . | TRBV30 | . | CAYSSLSSYNEQFF | TGTGCCTATTCGAGTTTGAGCTCCTACAATGAGCAGTTCTTC
14 | TRBJ1-4 | . | TRBV6-5 | . | CASSYSSTLEKLFF | TGTGCCAGCAGTTACTCGAGTACCCTAGAAAAACTGTTTTTT
14 | TRBJ2-7 | few | TRBV11-2 | . | CASSLAGVRYEQYF | TGTGCCAGCAGCTTAGCAGGGGTCCGCTACGAGCAGTACTTC
19 | TRBJ2-1 | few | TRBV30 | TRBD2 | CAWSVPKFQRGSSYNEQFF | TGTGCCTGGAGTGTACCCAAATTTCAGCGGGGGAGCTCCTACAATGAGCAGTTCTTC
15 | TRBJ2-3 | . | TRBV28 | . | CASAQRRDGVDTQYF | TGTGCCAGCGCTCAACGCAGGGATGGGGTAGATACGCAGTATTTT
15 | TRBJ2-1 | . | TRBV9 | . | CASSESGSSYNEQFF | TGTGCCAGCAGCGAAAGCGGGTCCTCCTACAATGAGCAGTTCTTC
14 | TRBJ2-3 | few | TRBV19 | . | CASRAQLGTDTQYF | TGTGCCAGTCGAGCCCAACTAGGGACAGATACGCAGTATTTT
16 | TRBJ2-5 | . | TRBV5-8 | TRBD2 | CASSLGLAGGQETQYF | TGTGCCAGCAGCCTCGGACTAGCGGGAGGGCAGGAGACCCAGTACTTC
16 | TRBJ2-1 | . | TRBV10-3 | TRBD2 | CAINPGLAGGGGEQFF | TGTGCCATCAATCCCGGACTAGCGGGAGGGGGTGGCGAGCAGTTCTTC
14 | TRBJ2-5 | . | TRBV11-3 | . | CASSRRDTQETQYF | TGTGCCAGCAGCCGGCGGGACACCCAAGAGACCCAGTACTTC
15 | TRBJ2-5 | once | TRBV5-1 | . | CASSLLGTGQETQYF | TGCGCCAGCAGCTTGTTGGGGACGGGACAAGAGACCCAGTACTTC
15 | TRBJ2-7 | . | TRBV27 | TRBD1 | CASSSRTGLPYEQYF | TGTGCCAGCAGTTCAAGGACAGGGCTCCCCTACGAGCAGTACTTC
11 | TRBJ1-1 | few | TRBV6-6 | . | CASSYSMGSFF | TGTGCCAGCAGTTACTCAATGGGATCCTTCTTT
13 | TRBJ1-1 | . | TRBV6-4 | TRBD1 | CASSDFPGGQAFF | TGTGCCAGCAGTGACTTCCCAGGGGGCCAAGCTTTCTTT
12 | TRBJ1-2 | . | TRBV7-2 | . | CASSRPSYGYTF | TGTGCCAGCAGCCGTCCGAGCTATGGCTACACCTTC
11 | TRBJ2-1 | . | TRBV20-1 | . | CSASRNYEQFF | TGCAGTGCTAGTAGGAACTATGAGCAGTTCTTC
13 | TRBJ2-7 | . | TRBV10-3 | . | CAISVGSGYEQYF | TGTGCCATCAGTGTGGGAAGCGGGTACGAGCAGTACTTC
14 | TRBJ2-5 | . | TRBV2 | TRBD2 | CASSVRLADETQYF | TGTGCCAGCAGTGTTCGACTAGCCGACGAGACCCAGTACTTC
15 | TRBJ1-4 | few | TRBV5-1 | TRBD1 | CASSHDGQGQLKLFF | TGCGCCAGCAGCCACGATGGACAGGGCCAATTGAAACTGTTTTTT
15 | TRBJ2-1 | . | TRBV15 | . | CATRGGDTLRNEQFF | TGTGCCACCAGAGGGGGGGACACCCTTAGGAATGAGCAGTTCTTC
16 | TRBJ2-1 | . | TRBV6-5 | TRBD2 | CASSYSSSGIYNEQFF | TGTGCCAGCAGTTACTCGTCTAGCGGTATATACAATGAGCAGTTCTTC
17 | TRBJ2-1 | . | TRBV5-1 | TRBD2 | CASSLKITGGADNEQFF | TGCGCCAGCAGCTTGAAGATAACGGGAGGCGCCGACAATGAGCAGTTCTTC
14 | TRBJ2-2 | few | TRBV7-2 | TRBD2 | CASSGTSGTGELFF | TGTGCCAGCAGCGGGACTAGCGGGACCGGGGAGCTGTTTTTT
14 | TRBJ1-5 | . | TRBV4-1 | . | CASSQGAPNQPQHF | TGCGCCAGCAGCCAAGGAGCCCCCAATCAGCCCCAGCATTTT
14 | TRBJ1-2 | . | TRBV5-1 | . | CASSLTGLESGYTF | TGCGCCAGCAGCTTGACAGGGTTGGAGTCTGGCTACACCTTC
16 | TRBJ1-4 | . | TRBV7-9 | . | CASSPTWGATNEKLFF | TGTGCCAGCAGCCCTACCTGGGGGGCAACTAATGAAAAACTGTTTTTT
14 | TRBJ2-2 | . | TRBV29-1 | . | CSVEWVGGTGELFF | TGCAGCGTTGAGTGGGTTGGGGGCACCGGGGAGCTGTTTTTT
14 | TRBJ2-5 | . | TRBV5-1 | TRBD1 | CASSVTGDGETQYF | TGCGCCAGCAGCGTCACAGGGGACGGCGAGACCCAGTACTTC
14 | TRBJ1-3 | . | TRBV11-2 | . | CASSLAPVGNTIYF | TGTGCCAGCAGCTTAGCCCCCGTTGGGAACACCATATATTTT
14 | TRBJ2-3 | . | TRBV7-3 | TRBD2 | CASSKREGTDTQYF | TGTGCCAGCAGCAAGCGGGAGGGCACAGATACGCAGTATTTT
15 | TRBJ2-7 | . | TRBV6-1 | . | CASSEPGTGPYEQYF | TGTGCCAGCAGTGAACCCGGGACTGGACCATACGAGCAGTACTTC
11 | TRBJ1-1 | . | TRBV28 | . | CASRLNTEAFF | TGTGCCAGCAGGTTGAACACTGAAGCTTTCTTT
15 | TRBJ2-7 | few | TRBV5-1 | . | CASSLEASLTYEQYF | TGCGCCAGCAGCTTGGAGGCATCCCTCACCTACGAGCAGTACTTC
13 | TRBJ2-5 | . | TRBV9 | . | CASSFSHSETQYF | TGTGCCAGCAGCTTCTCACATTCAGAGACCCAGTACTTC
13 | TRBJ2-3 | . | TRBV19 | . | CASRGGGTDTQYF | TGTGCCAGTAGGGGGGGCGGCACAGATACGCAGTATTTT
16 | TRBJ2-1 | . | TRBV27 | TRBD2 | CASSTYVAGSYNEQFF | TGTGCCAGCAGTACTTATGTAGCGGGATCCTACAATGAGCAGTTCTTC
15 | TRBJ1-5 | . | TRBV18 | TRBD1 | CASSPRAGGGQPQHF | TGTGCCAGCTCACCCCGGGCAGGGGGCGGCCAGCCCCAGCATTTT